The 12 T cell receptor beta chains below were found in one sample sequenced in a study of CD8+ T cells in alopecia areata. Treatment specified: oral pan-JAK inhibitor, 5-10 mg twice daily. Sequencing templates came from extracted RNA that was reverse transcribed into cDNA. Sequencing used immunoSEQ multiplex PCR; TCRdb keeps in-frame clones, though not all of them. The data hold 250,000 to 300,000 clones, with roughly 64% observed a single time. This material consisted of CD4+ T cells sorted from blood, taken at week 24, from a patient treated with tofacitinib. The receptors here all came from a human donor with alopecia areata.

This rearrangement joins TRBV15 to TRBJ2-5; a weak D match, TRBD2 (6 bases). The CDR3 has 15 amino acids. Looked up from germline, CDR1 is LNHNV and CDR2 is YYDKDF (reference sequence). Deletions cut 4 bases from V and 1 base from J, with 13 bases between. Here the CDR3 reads CATSKGGITQETQYF. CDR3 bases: TGTGCCACCAGCAAGGGCGGGATAACCCAAGAGACCCAGTACTTC.

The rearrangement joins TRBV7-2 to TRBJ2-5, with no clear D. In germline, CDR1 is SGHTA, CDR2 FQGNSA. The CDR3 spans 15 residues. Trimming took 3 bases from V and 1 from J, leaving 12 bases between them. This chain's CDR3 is CASSFRPFAQETQYF. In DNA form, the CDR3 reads TGTGCCAGCAGCTTCCGACCCTTTGCCCAAGAGACCCAGTACTTC.

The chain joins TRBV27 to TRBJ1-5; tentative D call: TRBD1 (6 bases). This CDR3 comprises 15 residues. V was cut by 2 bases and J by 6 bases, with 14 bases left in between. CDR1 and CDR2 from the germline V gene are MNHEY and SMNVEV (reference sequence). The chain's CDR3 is CASSLGGRGTQPQHF. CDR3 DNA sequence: TGTGCCAGCAGTTTAGGAGGGAGGGGGACTCAGCCCCAGCATTTT.

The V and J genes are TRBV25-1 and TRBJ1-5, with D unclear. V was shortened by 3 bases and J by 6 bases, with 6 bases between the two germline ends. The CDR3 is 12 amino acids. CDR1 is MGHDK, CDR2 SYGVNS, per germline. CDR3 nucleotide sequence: TGTGCCAGCAGTGATGTCGGTCAGCCCCAGCATTTT. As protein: CASSDVGQPQHF.

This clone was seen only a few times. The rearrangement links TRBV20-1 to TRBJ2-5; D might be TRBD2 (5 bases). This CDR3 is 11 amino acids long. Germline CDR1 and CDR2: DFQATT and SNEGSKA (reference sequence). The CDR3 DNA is TGCAGCCCCCTCCGCGGGGAGACCCAGTACTTC. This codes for CSPLRGETQYF.

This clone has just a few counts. DNA of the CDR3: TGTGCCAGTAGCAGACAGGGCACCGAATTGGGGAAACTGTTTTTT. The encoded protein is CASSRQGTELGKLFF. The J gene is TRBJ1-4, the V gene TRBV19; 7 bases agree with TRBD1. The CDR3 runs to 15 residues. V shed 6 bases, J shed 11 bases, and the junction held 15 bases outside the gene matches. Germline-derived CDR1 and CDR2 are LNHDA and SQIVND (reference sequence).

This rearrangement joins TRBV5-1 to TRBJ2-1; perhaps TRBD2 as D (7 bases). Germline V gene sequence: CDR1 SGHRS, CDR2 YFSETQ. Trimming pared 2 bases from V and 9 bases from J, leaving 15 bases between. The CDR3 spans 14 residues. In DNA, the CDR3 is TGCGCCAGCAGCTTTAACTCGGGGGGCGGTGAGCAGTTCTTC. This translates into CASSFNSGGGEQFF.

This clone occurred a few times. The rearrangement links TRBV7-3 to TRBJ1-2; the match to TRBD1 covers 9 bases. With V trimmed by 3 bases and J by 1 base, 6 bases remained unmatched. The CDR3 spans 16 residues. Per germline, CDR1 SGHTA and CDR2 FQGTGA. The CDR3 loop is CASSLTGGSGNYGYTF. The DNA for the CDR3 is TGTGCCAGCAGCTTGACAGGGGGATCGGGTAACTATGGCTACACCTTC.

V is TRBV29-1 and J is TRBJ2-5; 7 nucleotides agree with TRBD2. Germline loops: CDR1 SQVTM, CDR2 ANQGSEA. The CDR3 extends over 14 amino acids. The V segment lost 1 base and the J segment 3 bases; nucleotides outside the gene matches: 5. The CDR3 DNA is TGCAGCGTTGAAGGCCGACTAGCTGAAGAGACCCAGTACTTC. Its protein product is CSVEGRLAEETQYF.

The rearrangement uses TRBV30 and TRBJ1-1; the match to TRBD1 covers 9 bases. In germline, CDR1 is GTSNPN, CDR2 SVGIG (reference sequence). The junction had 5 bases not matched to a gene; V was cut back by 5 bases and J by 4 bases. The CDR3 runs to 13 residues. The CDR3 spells CAWGRQGVTEAFF. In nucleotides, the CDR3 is TGTGCCTGGGGGCGACAGGGGGTCACTGAAGCTTTCTTT.

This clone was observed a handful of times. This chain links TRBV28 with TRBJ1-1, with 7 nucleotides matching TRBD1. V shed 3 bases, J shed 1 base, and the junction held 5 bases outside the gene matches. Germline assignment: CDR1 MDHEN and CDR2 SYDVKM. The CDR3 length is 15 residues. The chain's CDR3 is CASSLPGQPNTEAFF. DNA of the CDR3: TGTGCCAGCAGTTTGCCGGGACAGCCGAACACTGAAGCTTTCTTT. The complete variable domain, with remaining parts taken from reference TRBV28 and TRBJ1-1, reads DVKVTQSSRYLVKRTGEKVFLECVQDMDHENMFWYRQDPGLGLRLIYFSYDVKMKEKGDIPEGYSVSREKKERFSLILESASTNQTSMYLCASSLPGQPNTEAFFGQGTRLTVV.

In DNA form, the CDR3 reads TGTGCCAGCAGCCAAGAGCTGTCAAGCTCTGGGGCCAACGTCCTGACTTTC. Amino acid sequence: CASSQELSSSGANVLTF. The J gene is TRBJ2-6, the V gene TRBV4-2; no definite D call. This CDR3 contains 17 residues. Trimming stripped 0 bases from V and 0 bases from J, with 9 bases between. Germline V CDR1 and CDR2: LGHNA, YNFKEQ.